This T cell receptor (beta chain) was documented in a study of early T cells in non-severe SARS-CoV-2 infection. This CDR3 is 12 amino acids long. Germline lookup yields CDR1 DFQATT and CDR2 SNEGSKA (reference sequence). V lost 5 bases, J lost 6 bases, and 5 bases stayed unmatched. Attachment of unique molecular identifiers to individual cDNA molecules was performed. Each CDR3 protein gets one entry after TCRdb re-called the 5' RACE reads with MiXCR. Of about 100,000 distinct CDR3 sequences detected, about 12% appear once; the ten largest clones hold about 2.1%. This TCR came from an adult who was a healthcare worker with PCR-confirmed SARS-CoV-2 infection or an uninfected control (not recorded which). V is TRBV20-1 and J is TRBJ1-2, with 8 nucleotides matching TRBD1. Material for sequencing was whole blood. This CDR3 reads CSAAGQGHGYTF. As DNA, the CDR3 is TGCAGTGCTGCTGGACAGGGACATGGCTACACCTTC.